These T cell receptor beta chains were read from a single sample in a study of T cells in Graves' hyperthyroidism and ophthalmopathy. TCRdb used MiXCR to reprocess the multiplex PCR reads, holding one entry per CDR3 protein. This table holds 400,000 to 500,000 distinct CDR3 sequences, roughly 13% found once. Material: blood. These receptors came from a young woman with Graves' hyperthyroidism. CDR3s include the opening cysteine and the closing phenylalanine or tryptophan. D genes are given only for firm matches. Not all rows give a size; the values are once, few, many and, for expanded clones, a class.

j_gene: TRBJ2-1; v_gene: TRBV10-3; abundance: many; d_gene: TRBD2; CDR3nt: TGTGCCATCAGTTTAGCTAGCGGGGGTGAGCAGTTCTTC; CDR3aa: CAISLASGGEQFF
j_gene: TRBJ1-2; v_gene: TRBV28; abundance: NA; d_gene: TRBD1; CDR3nt: TGTGCCAGCAGTGGGAGGACAGGGGGCTACTATGGCTACACCTTC; CDR3aa: CASSGRTGGYYGYTF
j_gene: TRBJ2-2; v_gene: TRBV29-1; abundance: many; d_gene: TRBD1; CDR3nt: TGCAGCGGTGACAGGGGCCGAGACACCGGGGAGCTGTTTTTT; CDR3aa: CSGDRGRDTGELFF
j_gene: TRBJ1-2; v_gene: TRBV2; abundance: many; d_gene: NA; CDR3nt: TGTGCCAGCAGTGAGTGGGGGACACCTATCTATGGCTACACCTTC; CDR3aa: CASSEWGTPIYGYTF
j_gene: TRBJ2-7; v_gene: TRBV10-1; abundance: many; d_gene: TRBD1; CDR3nt: TGCGCCAGCAGTGAGTCCGGGACAGGTAACGAGCAGTACTTC; CDR3aa: CASSESGTGNEQYF
j_gene: TRBJ2-7; v_gene: TRBV7-9; abundance: NA; d_gene: NA; CDR3nt: TGTGCCAGCAGCTTAAAGGGGGTCGCGGGGTACTACGAGCAGTACTTC; CDR3aa: CASSLKGVAGYYEQYF
j_gene: TRBJ2-2; v_gene: TRBV6-2/TRBV6-3; abundance: many; d_gene: NA; CDR3nt: TGTGCCAGCAGTCTCACCCGCCGGACTGGCGTCACCGGGGAGCTGTTTTTT; CDR3aa: CASSLTRRTGVTGELFF
j_gene: TRBJ1-5; v_gene: TRBV6-1; abundance: many; d_gene: TRBD1; CDR3nt: TGTGCCAGCAGTGAACAGGGGGGAAATCAGCCCCAGCATTTT; CDR3aa: CASSEQGGNQPQHF
j_gene: TRBJ2-7; v_gene: TRBV27; abundance: many; d_gene: TRBD2; CDR3nt: TGTGCCAGCAGTCCCCTACGAGGACTAGCAACCTACGAGCAGTACTTC; CDR3aa: CASSPLRGLATYEQYF
j_gene: TRBJ2-3; v_gene: TRBV5-1; abundance: few; d_gene: NA; CDR3nt: TGCGCCAGCAGACAGGGTGAGGGCACAGATACGCAGTATTTT; CDR3aa: CASRQGEGTDTQYF
j_gene: TRBJ1-4; v_gene: TRBV28; abundance: few; d_gene: NA; CDR3nt: TGTGCCAGCAGGGGTGAAAAACTGTTTTTT; CDR3aa: CASRGEKLFF
j_gene: TRBJ2-1; v_gene: TRBV7-3; abundance: many; d_gene: TRBD2; CDR3nt: TGTGCCAGCAGCTTAAGTGGGGGGACTAGCGGTTACAATGAGCAGTTCTTC; CDR3aa: CASSLSGGTSGYNEQFF
j_gene: TRBJ2-7; v_gene: TRBV12-3/TRBV12-4; abundance: many; d_gene: NA; CDR3nt: TGTGCCAGCAGTTTGGGGGTGGTTGGCGAGCAGTACTTC; CDR3aa: CASSLGVVGEQYF
j_gene: TRBJ1-3; v_gene: TRBV28; abundance: many; d_gene: NA; CDR3nt: TGTGCCAGCAGTCCCTCGACCTGGTCCTCTGGAAACACCATATATTTT; CDR3aa: CASSPSTWSSGNTIYF
j_gene: TRBJ1-2; v_gene: TRBV15; abundance: NA; d_gene: NA; CDR3nt: TGTGCCACCAGCAGAGATGTGACTATCTATGGCTACACCTTC; CDR3aa: CATSRDVTIYGYTF
j_gene: TRBJ2-1; v_gene: TRBV20-1; abundance: few; d_gene: NA; CDR3nt: TGCAGTGCTAAACGGACCGTCCCAAAAAACTACAATGAGCAGTTCTTC; CDR3aa: CSAKRTVPKNYNEQFF